The sequence of this TCR beta chain was determined in a study of T cell responses to AZD1222 COVID-19 vaccine. Study at large: Some second doses came at about 4 weeks and others at about 12 weeks; these were pooled.

Trimming shortened V by 0 bases and J by 6 bases, and 11 bases separated the two germline ends. Per germline, CDR1 MNHNY and CDR2 SVGAGI (reference sequence). The CDR3 contains 15 residues. Worth noting for this clone: Its cognate antigen is unknown.

Study-wide results and caveats: The donor cohort was predominantly white British with a female majority, and clonal diversity may have been underestimated. In the spike-specific TCR repertoire, nearly half reportedly target unmutated variant regions. The breadth and depth of Spike-specific TCRs increased once two AZD1222 doses had been given.

Profiled with immunoSEQ multiplex PCR; TCRdb holds only in-frame clones, not every one. This sample carries about 120,000 clones, approximately 88% of them seen once, and the ten largest clones take approximately 5.4%. Sample: peripheral blood, taken on day 0 of AZD1222 vaccination. The V call is TRBV6-6, the J call TRBJ2-2, with D uncertain. This TCR derives from an adult in good health. The CDR3 sequence is CASSYSHSGSGELFF. The CDR3 nucleotides are TGTGCCAGCAGTTACTCGCACTCTGGGTCCGGGGAGCTGTTTTTT.